This T cell receptor (beta chain) appears in the sequencing data of a study of shared clonotypes between healthy human individuals. The V and J ends lost 1 base and 0 bases respectively, with 6 bases between them. The germline V gene has CDR1 SGDLS and CDR2 YYNGEE. The CDR3 extends over 14 amino acids. Researchers reported that CD8 memory united CD45RO+ cells with CCR7-negative CD45RA+ TemRA cells. It was at deep level that the assay was run. Sequenced by immunoSEQ multiplex PCR; TCRdb stores in-frame clones only, minus some. The sample shows approximately 400,000 clones, around 96% of them seen only once.

Sequencing input: memory CD8+ T cells sorted from blood. Indicated subset: CD45RO+ cells pooled with CCR7-negative TemRA cells. This sequence joins TRBV9 and TRBJ2-3, with D unresolved. This receptor was taken from a man younger than 40 in good health. CDR3 bases: TGTGCCAGCAGCGTAAGGTCAAGCACAGATACGCAGTATTTT. It encodes CASSVRSSTDTQYF.